This entry concerns a single TCR beta chain. Its matching antigen is unknown. Genes and germline are mouse. The read finishes 1 residue shy of the CDR3 end, and the germline J gene is used to complete it. This specimen belongs to a study of tissue T cells after allogeneic stem cell transplantation. Germline V gene lookup returns CDR1 GFQATS and CDR2 STVNSAI. This CDR3 region has 13 residues. The V and J ends lost 0 bases and 0 bases respectively, with 6 bases between them. Study-wide results and limits: Across patients, clones rarely overlapped, yet motif clusters were shared tissue-specifically. Alloreactivity or antigen specificity of tissue TCRs was not determined; some clones might be host cells. Only a limited share of tissue TCRs appeared in blood or spleen.

TCRbeta CDR3 was sequenced at survey depth with template counts. Profiling relied on immunoSEQ multiplex PCR, and the TCRdb table lists in-frame clones only, not all of them. The repertoire holds tens of thousands of clones, 72% seen once, with about 0.63% in the top ten. The sequencing sample was made of spleen. The chain carries TRBV20 and TRBJ2-7; the D is unclear. The sequence came from a female BALB/c mouse in good health. The mice in this strain carry MHC haplotype H2-d. Incomplete CDR3 DNA: TGTGGTGCTAGGGACAGAAGCTCCTATGAACAGTAC. Amino acids: CGARDRSSYEQY. The CDR3 as a whole reads CGARDRSSYEQYF.